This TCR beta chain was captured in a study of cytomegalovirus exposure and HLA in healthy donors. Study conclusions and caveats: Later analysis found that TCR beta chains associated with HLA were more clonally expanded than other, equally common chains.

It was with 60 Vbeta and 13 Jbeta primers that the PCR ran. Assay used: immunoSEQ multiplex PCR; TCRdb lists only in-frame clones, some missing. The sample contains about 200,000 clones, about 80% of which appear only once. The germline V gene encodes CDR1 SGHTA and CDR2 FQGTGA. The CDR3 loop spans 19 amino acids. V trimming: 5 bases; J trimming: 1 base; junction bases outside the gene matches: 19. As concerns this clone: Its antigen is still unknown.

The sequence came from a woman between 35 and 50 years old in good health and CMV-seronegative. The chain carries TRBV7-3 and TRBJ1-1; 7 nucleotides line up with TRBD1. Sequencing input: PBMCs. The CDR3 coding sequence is TGTGCCAGCAGCATTGGTCAGTCCGGGCCGGGACAGAGGAACACTGAAGCTTTCTTT. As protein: CASSIGQSGPGQRNTEAFF.